Listed below are T cell receptor beta chains from one sample, sequenced in a study of beta chain features in type 1 diabetes. Only in-frame clones appear in the TCRdb table, and some are missing; sequencing was by immunoSEQ multiplex PCR. The sample yields a few hundred thousand clones, roughly 16% seen once. Sequencing input: naive CD4+ T cells from blood. These receptors all come from a woman aged 18-29 years in good health. CDR3s leave out the opening cysteine and the closing phenylalanine or tryptophan. Each record gives: CDR3 length, V gene, J gene, CDR3 protein.

len: 9
v_gene: TRBV20-1
j_gene: TRBJ1-1
CDR3aa: SAAGQTEAF

len: 11
v_gene: TRBV5-1
j_gene: TRBJ2-1
CDR3aa: ASSYSSYNEQF

len: 14
v_gene: TRBV6-5
j_gene: TRBJ2-2
CDR3aa: ASSYTTMTGAGELF

len: 13
v_gene: TRBV28
j_gene: TRBJ2-7
CDR3aa: ASSLGGAGAHEQY

len: 14
v_gene: TRBV15
j_gene: TRBJ2-7
CDR3aa: ATSSSTELRGKEQY

len: 12
v_gene: TRBV5-6
j_gene: TRBJ2-1
CDR3aa: ASSSWGGNNEQF

len: 18
v_gene: TRBV29-1
j_gene: TRBJ2-5
CDR3aa: SVVGSFGTSGRGGQETQY

len: 13
v_gene: TRBV5-1
j_gene: TRBJ2-7
CDR3aa: ASSLGQGGSYEQY

len: 11
v_gene: TRBV5-1
j_gene: TRBJ2-7
CDR3aa: ASSPQQGDEQY

len: 13
v_gene: TRBV5-1
j_gene: TRBJ2-7
CDR3aa: ASSLGGSGSYEQY

len: 13
v_gene: TRBV18
j_gene: TRBJ2-1
CDR3aa: ASSPAAGSYNEQF

len: 12
v_gene: TRBV28
j_gene: TRBJ2-5
CDR3aa: ASSLGSLRETQY

len: 11
v_gene: TRBV19
j_gene: TRBJ2-4
CDR3aa: ASSRDRGDIQY

len: 12
v_gene: TRBV6-1
j_gene: TRBJ1-1
CDR3aa: ASSRDRGNTEAF

len: 13
v_gene: TRBV4-2
j_gene: TRBJ2-3
CDR3aa: ASSQDLGLVDTQY

len: 14
v_gene: TRBV6-5
j_gene: TRBJ2-1
CDR3aa: ASSYSTSGAYNEQF

len: 15
v_gene: TRBV9
j_gene: TRBJ2-5
CDR3aa: ASSVASPGPAGETQY

len: 14
v_gene: TRBV11-2
j_gene: TRBJ2-1
CDR3aa: ASSLITGVPYNEQF

len: 11
v_gene: TRBV30
j_gene: TRBJ2-1
CDR3aa: AWSTGPINEQF

len: 11
v_gene: TRBV2
j_gene: TRBJ1-5
CDR3aa: ASSAGSLGPQH

len: 13
v_gene: TRBV2
j_gene: TRBJ1-1
CDR3aa: ASSPRPYGDTEAF

len: 13
v_gene: TRBV5-1
j_gene: TRBJ1-1
CDR3aa: ASSLAAGLNTEAF

len: 12
v_gene: TRBV27
j_gene: TRBJ2-7
CDR3aa: ASSRAGFSYEQY

len: 12
v_gene: TRBV28
j_gene: TRBJ1-1
CDR3aa: ASSLGGARTEAF

len: 13
v_gene: TRBV28
j_gene: TRBJ2-5
CDR3aa: ASSPWTGVQETQY

len: 12
v_gene: TRBV5-6
j_gene: TRBJ2-7
CDR3aa: ASSSRTGSGAVH

len: 12
v_gene: TRBV6-6
j_gene: TRBJ2-3
CDR3aa: ASSYKLTTDTQY

len: 13
v_gene: TRBV6-5
j_gene: TRBJ2-3
CDR3aa: ASSQLRLGTDTQY

len: 14
v_gene: TRBV5-4
j_gene: TRBJ2-7
CDR3aa: ASSFGTSGRSYEQY

len: 13
v_gene: TRBV9
j_gene: TRBJ2-1
CDR3aa: ASSVGTTFDNEQF

len: 10
v_gene: TRBV28
j_gene: TRBJ2-7
CDR3aa: ASSLKQGWQY

len: 12
v_gene: TRBV10-3
j_gene: TRBJ2-7
CDR3aa: AIKEGRDAYEQY

len: 13
v_gene: TRBV7-9
j_gene: TRBJ1-3
CDR3aa: ASSLGDSSGNTIY

len: 13
v_gene: TRBV5-1
j_gene: TRBJ2-1
CDR3aa: ASSLGSFSYNEQF

len: 13
v_gene: TRBV15
j_gene: TRBJ1-1
CDR3aa: ATSSSPGGTTEAF

len: 11
v_gene: TRBV29-1
j_gene: TRBJ1-5
CDR3aa: SVRTGNNQPQH